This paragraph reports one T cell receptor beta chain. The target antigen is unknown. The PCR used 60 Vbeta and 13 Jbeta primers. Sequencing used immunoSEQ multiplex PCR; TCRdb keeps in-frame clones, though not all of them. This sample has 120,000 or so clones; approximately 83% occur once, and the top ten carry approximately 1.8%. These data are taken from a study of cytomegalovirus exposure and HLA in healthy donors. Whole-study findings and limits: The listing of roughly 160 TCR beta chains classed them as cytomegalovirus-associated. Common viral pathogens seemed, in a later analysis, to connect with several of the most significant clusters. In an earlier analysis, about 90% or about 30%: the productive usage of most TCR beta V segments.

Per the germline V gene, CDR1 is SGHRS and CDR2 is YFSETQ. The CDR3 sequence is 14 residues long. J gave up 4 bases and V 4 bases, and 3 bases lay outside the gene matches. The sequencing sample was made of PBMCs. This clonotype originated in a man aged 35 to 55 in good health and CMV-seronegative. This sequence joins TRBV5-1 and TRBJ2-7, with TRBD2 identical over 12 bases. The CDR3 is CASSATSGSYEQYF. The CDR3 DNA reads TGCGCCAGCAGCGCGACTAGCGGGAGTTACGAGCAGTACTTC. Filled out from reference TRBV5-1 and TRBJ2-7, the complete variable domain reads KAGVTQTPRYLIKTRGQQVTLSCSPISGHRSVSWYQQTPGQGLQFLFEYFSETQRNKGNFPGRFSGRQFSNSRSEMNVSTLELGDSALYLCASSATSGSYEQYFGPGTRLTVT.